This TCR beta chain was sequenced for a study of blood T cell repertoires in COVID-19. Clones were sequenced by immunoSEQ multiplex PCR, and TCRdb holds only the in-frame ones, with some missing. Counted here are 300,000 to 500,000 clones, 70% to 90% occurring once; the ten biggest clones make up 0.97%. The V gene end was trimmed by 4 bases and the J gene end by 7 bases; junction bases not matched to a gene: 12. This CDR3 region has 15 residues. Per germline, CDR1 LGHDT and CDR2 YNNKEL (reference sequence). The rearrangement links TRBV3-1 (or the pseudogene TRBV3-2) to TRBJ2-7, with 8 bases identical to TRBD2. This TCR was sampled from a woman in her 30s with acute COVID-19. Sequencing was done on a sample of PBMCs or T cells enriched from blood (not recorded which). The CDR3 spells CASSRHGTRGLEQYF. In DNA form, the CDR3 reads TGTGCCAGCAGCCGCCATGGGACTAGGGGGTTGGAGCAGTACTTC.